The rows below give T cell receptor beta chains drawn from one sample of a study of beta chain features in type 1 diabetes. Clones were read by immunoSEQ multiplex PCR, and TCRdb kept only the in-frame ones, dropping some. The sample includes some 350,000 clones, 9.5% to 10% of them seen just once. Sample: central memory CD4+ T cells from blood. The receptor set was obtained from a young man with type 1 diabetes. Each CDR3 is given with its conserved first and last residue.

CASSSQGWETQYF	TRBV11-2	TRBJ2-5
CASSPGGISTDTQYF	TRBV5-4	TRBJ2-3
CASSLWPREGNTIYF	TRBV18	TRBJ1-3
CASSGRVSNQPQHF	TRBV6-5	TRBJ1-5
CASSSRAGGEQYF	TRBV27	TRBJ2-7
CASCPRILAGGIQLSEQFF	TRBV27	TRBJ2-1
CASSLGGGLETQYF	TRBV7-2	TRBJ2-5
CASSMTKGLPQETQYF	TRBV19	TRBJ2-5
CASSLGYSGGQETQYF	TRBV7-2	TRBJ2-5
CASKPSGTGGVTEAFF	TRBV9	TRBJ1-1
CASSGGGQETQYF	TRBV10-1	TRBJ2-5
CASSVPGESEAFF	TRBV5-6	TRBJ1-1
CASSQDRGFPGDTYNEQFF	TRBV4-2	TRBJ2-1
CASSQLVRNFYEQYF	TRBV14	TRBJ2-7
CASSVRTGSGYTF	TRBV19	TRBJ1-2
CASSFGPGKETQYF	TRBV11-2	TRBJ2-5
CASSITGAGNEQFF	TRBV19	TRBJ2-1
CASSQLQGYTEAFF	TRBV4-3	TRBJ1-1
CASNREGVTGELFF	TRBV5-1	TRBJ2-2
CASSPSGYEQFF	TRBV7-7	TRBJ2-1
CSVDRAYTDTQYF	TRBV29-1	TRBJ2-3
CASRQGLGTGFQPQHF	TRBV10-3	TRBJ1-5
CASSAIRDSASGNTIYF	TRBV28	TRBJ1-3
CASSGGTSGTYEQYF	TRBV11-3	TRBJ2-7
CASSVGDYGYTF	TRBV9	TRBJ1-2
CASSLLGTGGGSGELFF	TRBV5-4	TRBJ2-2
CASTRTPRGDEQFF	TRBV28	TRBJ2-1
CASSLERLTNEKLFF	TRBV5-8	TRBJ1-4
CASSPHRQGHSNYGYTF	TRBV28	TRBJ1-2
CASSVPNRAGTQYF	TRBV19	TRBJ2-5
CASSSGTGGEKLFF	TRBV2	TRBJ1-4
CASSSRTSGPSPETQYF	TRBV7-3	TRBJ2-5
CASSPGLNTGELFF	TRBV7-2	TRBJ2-2
CASSPARGVEAFF	TRBV18	TRBJ1-1
CASRAGLNDGELFF	TRBV11-1	TRBJ2-2
CASSSSTGGNTEAFF	TRBV11-1	TRBJ1-1
CAWSGQGYEQYF	TRBV30	TRBJ2-7